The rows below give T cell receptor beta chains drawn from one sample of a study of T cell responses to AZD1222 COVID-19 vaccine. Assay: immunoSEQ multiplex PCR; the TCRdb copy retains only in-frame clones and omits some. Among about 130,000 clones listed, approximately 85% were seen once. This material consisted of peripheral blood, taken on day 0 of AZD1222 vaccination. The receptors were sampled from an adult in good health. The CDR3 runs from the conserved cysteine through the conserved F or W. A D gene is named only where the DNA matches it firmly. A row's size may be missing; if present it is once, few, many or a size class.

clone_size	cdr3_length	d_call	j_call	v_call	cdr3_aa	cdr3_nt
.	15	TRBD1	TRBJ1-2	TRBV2	CASFGTGPLHYGYTF	TGTGCCAGCTTTGGGACAGGGCCTCTTCACTATGGCTACACCTTC
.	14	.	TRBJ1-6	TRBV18	CASSLRQADSPLHF	TGTGCCAGCTCACTACGGCAGGCGGATTCACCCCTCCACTTT
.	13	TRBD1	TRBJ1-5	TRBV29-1	CSVGNRGNQPQHF	TGCAGCGTAGGTAACAGGGGGAATCAGCCCCAGCATTTT
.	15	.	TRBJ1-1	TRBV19	CASRSEQGTNTEAFF	TGTGCCAGTCGTTCCGAACAGGGAACGAACACTGAAGCTTTCTTT
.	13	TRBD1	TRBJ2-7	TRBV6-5	CATLQGARNEQYF	TGTGCCACCTTACAGGGGGCGCGGAACGAGCAGTACTTC
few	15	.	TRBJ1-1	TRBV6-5	CASFLGANLDTEAFF	TGTGCCAGCTTTCTGGGGGCGAATCTGGACACTGAAGCTTTCTTT
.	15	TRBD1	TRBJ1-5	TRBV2	CASSPSDRGSQPQHF	TGTGCCAGCAGTCCGTCGGACAGGGGTTCTCAGCCCCAGCATTTT
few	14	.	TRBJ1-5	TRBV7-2	CASSQDSSSQPQHF	TGTGCCAGCAGCCAGGACAGCTCTAGTCAGCCCCAGCATTTT
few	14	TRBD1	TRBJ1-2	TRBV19	CASSILSSGGGYTF	TGTGCCAGTAGTATACTCAGCTCAGGGGGTGGCTACACCTTC
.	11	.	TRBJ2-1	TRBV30	CAWGGSWQKFF	TGTGCCTGGGGGGGCTCGTGGCAAAAGTTCTTC
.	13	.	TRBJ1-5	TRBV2	CASRSSFNQPQHF	TGTGCCAGCAGGAGTAGCTTCAATCAGCCCCAGCATTTT
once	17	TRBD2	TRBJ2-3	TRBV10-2	CASSEGGRADSTDTQYF	TGCGCCAGCAGTGAGGGCGGGAGGGCCGATAGCACAGATACGCAGTATTTT
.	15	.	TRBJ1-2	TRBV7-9	CASDRAPYQSYGYTF	TGTGCCAGCGATCGGGCCCCCTACCAATCTTATGGCTACACCTTC
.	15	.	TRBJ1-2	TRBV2	CASGQSWGLGYGYTF	TGTGCCAGTGGTCAGTCGTGGGGGCTTGGCTATGGCTACACCTTC
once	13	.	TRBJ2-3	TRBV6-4	CASSDLGKDTQYF	TGTGCCAGCAGTGACCTTGGGAAGGATACGCAGTATTTT
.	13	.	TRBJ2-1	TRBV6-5	CASSKRTTPYQFF	TGTGCCAGCAGCAAGCGGACTACTCCCTATCAGTTCTTC
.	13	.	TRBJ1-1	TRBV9	CASSVGGGSGAFF	TGTGCCAGCAGCGTAGGCGGGGGTTCGGGAGCTTTCTTT
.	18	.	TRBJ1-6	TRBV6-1	CASSEGTFLFSYNSPLHF	TGTGCCAGCAGTGAAGGGACTTTCTTATTTTCCTATAATTCACCCCTCCACTTT
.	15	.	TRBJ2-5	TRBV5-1	CASSLEGGFLETQYF	TGCGCCAGCAGCTTGGAAGGCGGGTTCCTTGAGACCCAGTACTTC
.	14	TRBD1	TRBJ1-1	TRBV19	CASSTGQGVAEAFF	TGTGCCAGTAGTACAGGACAGGGAGTCGCTGAAGCTTTCTTT
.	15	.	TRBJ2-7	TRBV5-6	CASSLNGGSTYEQYF	TGTGCCAGCAGCCTGAACGGGGGTAGCACCTACGAGCAGTACTTC
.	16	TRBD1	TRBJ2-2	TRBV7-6	CASSLGQGTNTGELFF	TGTGCCAGCAGCTTAGGACAGGGGACAAACACCGGGGAGCTGTTTTTT
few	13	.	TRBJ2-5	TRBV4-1	CASSLVPIETQYF	TGCGCCAGCAGTCTAGTCCCCATAGAGACCCAGTACTTC
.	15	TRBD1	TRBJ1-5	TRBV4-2	CASSQPTGTDEPQHF	TGTGCCAGCAGCCAACCTACCGGGACAGATGAGCCCCAGCATTTT
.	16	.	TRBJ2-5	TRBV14	CASSRTLLANQETQYF	TGTGCCAGCAGCCGCACCCTTCTAGCGAATCAAGAGACCCAGTACTTC
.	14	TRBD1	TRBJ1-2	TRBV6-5	CASRPLGQGGGYTF	TGTGCCAGCAGGCCGCTGGGACAGGGAGGTGGCTACACCTTC
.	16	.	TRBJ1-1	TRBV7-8	CASSLRGGEGNTEAFF	TGTGCCAGCAGCTTAAGGGGGGGCGAGGGGAACACTGAAGCTTTCTTT
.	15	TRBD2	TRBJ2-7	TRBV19	CASSTLAGGTYEQYF	TGTGCCAGTAGTACCCTAGCGGGTGGGACCTACGAGCAGTACTTC
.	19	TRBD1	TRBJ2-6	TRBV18	CASSRLTGARTSGANVLTF	TGTGCCAGCTCACGTTTAACAGGGGCCCGTACCTCTGGGGCCAACGTCCTGACTTTC
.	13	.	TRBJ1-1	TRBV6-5	CASRLHTNTEAFF	TGTGCCAGCCGCTTACATACGAACACTGAAGCTTTCTTT
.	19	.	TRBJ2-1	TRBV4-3	CASSQAWGLATKRYNEQFF	TGCGCCAGCAGCCAAGCCTGGGGGTTAGCGACAAAGCGTTACAATGAGCAGTTCTTC
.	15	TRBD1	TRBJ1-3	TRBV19	CASSTGGGRRNTIYF	TGTGCCAGTAGTACAGGAGGGGGCAGGAGAAACACCATATATTTT
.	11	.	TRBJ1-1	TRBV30	CAGGIGGEAFF	TGTGCCGGGGGGATCGGGGGAGAAGCTTTCTTT
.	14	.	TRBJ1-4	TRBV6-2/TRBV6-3	CASSYSGENEKLFF	TGTGCCAGCAGTTACTCCGGAGAAAATGAAAAACTGTTTTTT
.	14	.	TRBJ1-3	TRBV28	CASSLGRRGNTIYF	TGTGCCAGCAGCCTAGGACGCAGGGGAAACACCATATATTTT
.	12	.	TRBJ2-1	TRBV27	CASSLDNNEQFF	TGTGCCAGCAGTTTAGACAACAATGAGCAGTTCTTC
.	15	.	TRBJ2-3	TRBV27	CASTQRTGRADTQYF	TGTGCCAGCACCCAAAGGACAGGGAGGGCGGATACGCAGTATTTT
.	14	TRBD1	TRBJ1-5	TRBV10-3	CATLAGGGSQPQHF	TGTGCCACCCTGGCAGGGGGCGGTTCTCAGCCCCAGCATTTT
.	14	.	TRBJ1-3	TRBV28	CASSKGGTGNTIYF	TGTGCCAGCAGCAAAGGGGGGACTGGAAACACCATATATTTT
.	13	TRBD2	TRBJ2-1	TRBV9	CASSPGLANEQFF	TGTGCCAGCAGCCCGGGACTAGCCAATGAGCAGTTCTTC
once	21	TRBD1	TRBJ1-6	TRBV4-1	CASSQDRGQEPRSSYNSPLHF	TGCGCCAGCAGCCAAGATCGAGGACAGGAGCCTAGGAGCTCCTATAATTCACCCCTCCACTTT
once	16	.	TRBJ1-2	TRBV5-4	CASSPWRGTGPVGYTF	TGTGCCAGCAGCCCCTGGAGGGGAACAGGGCCGGTCGGCTACACCTTC
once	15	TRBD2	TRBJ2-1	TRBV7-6	CASSLLAGGDNEQFF	TGTGCCAGCAGCCTGCTAGCGGGGGGGGACAATGAGCAGTTCTTC
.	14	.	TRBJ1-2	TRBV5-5	CASSPDDTNYGYTF	TGTGCCAGCAGCCCGGATGACACGAACTATGGCTACACCTTC
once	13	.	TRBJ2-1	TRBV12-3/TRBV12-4	CASRKAGDNEQFF	TGTGCCAGCAGAAAAGCCGGGGACAATGAGCAGTTCTTC
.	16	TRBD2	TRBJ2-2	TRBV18	CASSPPGLAVVGELFF	TGTGCCAGCTCACCACCGGGACTAGCTGTCGTCGGGGAGCTGTTTTTT
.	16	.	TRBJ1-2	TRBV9	CASSGVYQGQFYGYTF	TGTGCCAGCAGCGGGGTCTACCAGGGGCAGTTCTATGGCTACACCTTC
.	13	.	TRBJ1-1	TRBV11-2	CASSLNSGWEAFF	TGTGCCAGCAGCTTAAATTCCGGCTGGGAAGCTTTCTTT
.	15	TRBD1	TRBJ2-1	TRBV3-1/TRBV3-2	CASSRRGQNYNEQFF	TGTGCCAGCAGCCGCAGGGGACAGAATTACAATGAGCAGTTCTTC